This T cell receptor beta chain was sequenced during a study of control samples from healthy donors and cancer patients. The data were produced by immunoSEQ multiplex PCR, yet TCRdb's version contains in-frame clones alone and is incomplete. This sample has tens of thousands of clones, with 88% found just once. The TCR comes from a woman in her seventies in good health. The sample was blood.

The CDR3 nucleotides read TGCGCCAGCAAATCACGGGGCAGGGACACCGGGGAGCTGTTTTTT. It specifies CASKSRGRDTGELFF. The gene calls are TRBV5-1 and TRBJ2-2, with D tentatively TRBD1 or TRBD2 (5 bases each). Germline V CDR1 and CDR2: SGHRS, YFSETQ. The CDR3 runs to 15 residues. V lost 6 bases and J 3 bases, leaving 15 bases between the germline ends.